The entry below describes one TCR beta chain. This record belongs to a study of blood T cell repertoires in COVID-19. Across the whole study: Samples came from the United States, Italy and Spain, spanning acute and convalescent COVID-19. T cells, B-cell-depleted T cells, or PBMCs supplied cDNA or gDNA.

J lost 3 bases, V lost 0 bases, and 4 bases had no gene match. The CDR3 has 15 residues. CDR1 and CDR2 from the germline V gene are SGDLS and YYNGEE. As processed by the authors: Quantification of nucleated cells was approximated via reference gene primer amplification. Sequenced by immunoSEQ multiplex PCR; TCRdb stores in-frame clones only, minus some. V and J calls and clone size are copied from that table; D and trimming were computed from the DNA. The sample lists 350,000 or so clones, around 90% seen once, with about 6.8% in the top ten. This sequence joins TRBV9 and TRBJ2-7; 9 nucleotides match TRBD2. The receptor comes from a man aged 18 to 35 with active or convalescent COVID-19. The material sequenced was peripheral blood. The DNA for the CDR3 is TGTGCCAGCAGCGTAGATGCGACTAGCGGCTACGAGCAGTACTTC. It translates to CASSVDATSGYEQYF. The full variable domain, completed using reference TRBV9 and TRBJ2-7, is DSGVTQTPKHLITATGQRVTLRCSPRSGDLSVYWYQQSLDQGLQFLIQYYNGEERAKGNILERFSAQQFPDLHSELNLSSLELGDSALYFCASSVDATSGYEQYFGPGTRLTVT.